One T cell receptor (beta chain) is described in this entry. Antigen: not known. Germline lookup yields CDR1 SGHRS and CDR2 YFSETQ. V gave up 4 bases and J gave up 4 bases, with 6 bases separating them. The CDR3 runs 12 residues. TCRdb redid the calling of the 5' RACE reads with MiXCR, one entry per CDR3 protein. The table has some 64,000 distinct CDR3 sequences, over 10% seen once; the top ten hold about 8.3%. This record comes from a study of early T cells in non-severe SARS-CoV-2 infection. General study results and limits: Sequences matched to VDJdb favored anti-spike CD8 responses, while private and CD4 specificities were missed.

This rearrangement joins TRBV5-1 to TRBJ2-1; D not resolved. This clonotype was sampled from an adult who was a healthcare worker with PCR-confirmed SARS-CoV-2 infection or an uninfected control (not recorded which). The sample taken for sequencing was whole blood. The CDR3 loop reads CASSLKYNEQFF. CDR3 DNA: TGCGCCAGCAGCCTCAAGTACAATGAGCAGTTCTTC.